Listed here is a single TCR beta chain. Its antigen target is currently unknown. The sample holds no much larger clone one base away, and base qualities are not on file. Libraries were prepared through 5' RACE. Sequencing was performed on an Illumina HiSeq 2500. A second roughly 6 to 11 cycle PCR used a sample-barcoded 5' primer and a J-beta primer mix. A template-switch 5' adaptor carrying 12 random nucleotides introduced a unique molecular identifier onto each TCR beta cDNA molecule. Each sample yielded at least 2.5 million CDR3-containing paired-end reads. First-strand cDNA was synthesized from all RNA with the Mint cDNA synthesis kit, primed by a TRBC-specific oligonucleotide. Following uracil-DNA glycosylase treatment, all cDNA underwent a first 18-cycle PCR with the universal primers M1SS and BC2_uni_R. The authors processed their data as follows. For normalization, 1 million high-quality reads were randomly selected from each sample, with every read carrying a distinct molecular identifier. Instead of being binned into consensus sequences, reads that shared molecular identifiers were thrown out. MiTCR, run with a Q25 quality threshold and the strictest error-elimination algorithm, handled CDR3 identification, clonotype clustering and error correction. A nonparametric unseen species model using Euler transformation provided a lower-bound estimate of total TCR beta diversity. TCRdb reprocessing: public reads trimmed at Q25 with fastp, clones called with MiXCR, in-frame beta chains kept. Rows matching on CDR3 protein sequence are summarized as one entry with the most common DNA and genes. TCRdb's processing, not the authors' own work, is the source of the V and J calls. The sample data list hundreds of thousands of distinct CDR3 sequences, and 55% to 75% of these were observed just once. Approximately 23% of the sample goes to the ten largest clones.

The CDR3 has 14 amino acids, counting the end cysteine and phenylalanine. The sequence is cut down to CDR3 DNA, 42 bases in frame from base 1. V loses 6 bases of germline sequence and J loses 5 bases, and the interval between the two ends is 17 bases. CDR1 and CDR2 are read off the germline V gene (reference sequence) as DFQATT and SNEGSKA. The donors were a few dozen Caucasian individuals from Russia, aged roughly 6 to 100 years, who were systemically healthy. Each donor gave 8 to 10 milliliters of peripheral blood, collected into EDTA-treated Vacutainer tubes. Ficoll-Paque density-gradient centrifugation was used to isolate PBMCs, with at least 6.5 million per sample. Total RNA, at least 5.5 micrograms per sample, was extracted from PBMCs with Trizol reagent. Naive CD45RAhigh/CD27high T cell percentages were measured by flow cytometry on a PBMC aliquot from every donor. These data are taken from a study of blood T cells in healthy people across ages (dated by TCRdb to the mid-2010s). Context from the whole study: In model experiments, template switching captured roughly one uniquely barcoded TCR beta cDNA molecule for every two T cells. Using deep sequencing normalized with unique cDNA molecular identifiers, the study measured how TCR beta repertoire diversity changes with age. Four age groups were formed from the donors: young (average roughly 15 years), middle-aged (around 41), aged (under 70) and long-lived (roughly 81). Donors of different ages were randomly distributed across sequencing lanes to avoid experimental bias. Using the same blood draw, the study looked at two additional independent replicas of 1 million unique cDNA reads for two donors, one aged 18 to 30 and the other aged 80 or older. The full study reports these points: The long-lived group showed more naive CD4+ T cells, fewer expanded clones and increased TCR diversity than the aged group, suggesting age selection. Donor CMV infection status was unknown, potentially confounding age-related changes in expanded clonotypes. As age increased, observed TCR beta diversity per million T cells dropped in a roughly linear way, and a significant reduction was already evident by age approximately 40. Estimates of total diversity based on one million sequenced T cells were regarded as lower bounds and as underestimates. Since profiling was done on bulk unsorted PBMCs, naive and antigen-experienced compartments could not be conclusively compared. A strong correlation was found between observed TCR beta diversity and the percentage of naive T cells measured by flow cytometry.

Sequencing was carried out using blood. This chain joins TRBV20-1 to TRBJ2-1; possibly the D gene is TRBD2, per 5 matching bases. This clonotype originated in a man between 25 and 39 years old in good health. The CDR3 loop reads CSARRGSNHNEQFF. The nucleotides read TGCAGTGCCCGGAGAGGGTCGAACCACAATGAGCAGTTCTTC.